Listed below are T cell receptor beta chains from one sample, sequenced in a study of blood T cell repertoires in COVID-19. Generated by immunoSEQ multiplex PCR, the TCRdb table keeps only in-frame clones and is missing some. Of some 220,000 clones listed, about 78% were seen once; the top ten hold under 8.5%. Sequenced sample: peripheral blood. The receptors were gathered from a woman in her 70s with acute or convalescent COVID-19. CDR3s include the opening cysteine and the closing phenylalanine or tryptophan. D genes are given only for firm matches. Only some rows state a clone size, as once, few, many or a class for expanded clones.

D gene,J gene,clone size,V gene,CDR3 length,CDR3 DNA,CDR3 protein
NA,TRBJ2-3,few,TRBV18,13,TGTGCCAGCTCACCTGCCACTAGTTATACGCAGTATTTT,CASSPATSYTQYF
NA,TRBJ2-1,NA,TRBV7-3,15,TGTGCCAGCAGCTTACTCCACACTAGCCGCAATGAGCAGTTCTTC,CASSLLHTSRNEQFF
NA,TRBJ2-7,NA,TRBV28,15,TGTGCCAGCAGTTTTTTGGAACAGGGCGCCTACGAGCAGTACTTC,CASSFLEQGAYEQYF
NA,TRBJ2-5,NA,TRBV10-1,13,TGCGCCAGCAGCCAGGGGTCCAAGGGGACCCAGTACTTC,CASSQGSKGTQYF
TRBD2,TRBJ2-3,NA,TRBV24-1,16,TGTGCCACCAGTGATCTAGCGGGGGCTAGCACAGATACGCAGTATTTT,CATSDLAGASTDTQYF
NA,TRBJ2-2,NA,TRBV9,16,TGTGCCAGCAGCGAACAGGGAAATTCGAACACCGGGGAGCTGTTTTTT,CASSEQGNSNTGELFF
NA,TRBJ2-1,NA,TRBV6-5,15,TGTGCCAGCAGCTCCGGGACAACCCGGTACAATGAGCAGTTCTTC,CASSSGTTRYNEQFF
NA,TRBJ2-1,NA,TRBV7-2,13,TGTGCCAGCAGCCCTTGGGACTTCAATGAGCAGTTCTTC,CASSPWDFNEQFF
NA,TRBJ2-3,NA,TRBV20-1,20,TGCAGTGCTAGTGGCGTGGGGGGCTCTAGCGGTTTCTTTAGCACAGATACGCAGTATTTT,CSASGVGGSSGFFSTDTQYF
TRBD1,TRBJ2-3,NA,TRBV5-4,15,TGTGCCAGCAGCTCGAAACAGGGGAGCCCAGATACGCAGTATTTT,CASSSKQGSPDTQYF
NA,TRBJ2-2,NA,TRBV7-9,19,TGTGCCAGCAGCTTAGTCGCCGTTTTGGGGGCCTCCGACTCCGCGGCGCTGTTTTTT,CASSLVAVLGASDSAALFF
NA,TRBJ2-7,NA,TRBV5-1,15,TGCGCCAGCAGCCCGGTCTTAGGGAGCTCCTACGAGCAGTACTTC,CASSPVLGSSYEQYF
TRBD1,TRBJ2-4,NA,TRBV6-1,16,TGTGCCAGCAGTGGGGGACAGGCCGGGGCCAAAAACATTCAGTACTTC,CASSGGQAGAKNIQYF
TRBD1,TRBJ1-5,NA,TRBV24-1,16,TGTGCCACCAGTGACCCCACAGGGGGCATGAATCAGCCCCAGCATTTT,CATSDPTGGMNQPQHF
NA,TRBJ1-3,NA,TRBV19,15,TGTGCCAGTAAAAAAAAGGACATCTCTGGAAACACCATATATTTT,CASKKKDISGNTIYF
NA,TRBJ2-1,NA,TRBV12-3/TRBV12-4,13,TGTGCCATCTCGGGGGGCCCCTACAATGAGCAGTTCTTC,CAISGGPYNEQFF
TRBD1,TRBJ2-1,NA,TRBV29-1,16,TGCAGCGTTGATATCCGGACAGGGGGCGTCTACAATGAGCAGTTCTTC,CSVDIRTGGVYNEQFF
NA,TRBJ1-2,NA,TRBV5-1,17,TGCGCCAGCACCATGAACCTACGGGGGGCAACCTATTATGGCTACACCTTC,CASTMNLRGATYYGYTF
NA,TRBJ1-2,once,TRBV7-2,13,TGTGCCAGCAGCTTACCGCAGACAGATGGCTACACCTTC,CASSLPQTDGYTF
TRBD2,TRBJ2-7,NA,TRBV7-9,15,TGTGCCAGCATCCTTTACCGGGGAGGGAACTACGAGCAGTACTTC,CASILYRGGNYEQYF
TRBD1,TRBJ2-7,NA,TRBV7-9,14,TGTGCCAGCAGCATCGGGACAGGGCCCTACGAGCAGTACTTC,CASSIGTGPYEQYF
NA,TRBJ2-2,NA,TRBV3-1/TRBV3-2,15,TGTGCCAGCAGGACCCGAAGTACGGGCACCGGGGAGCTGTTTTTT,CASRTRSTGTGELFF
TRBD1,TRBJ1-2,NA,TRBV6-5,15,TGTGCCAGCAGTCCGAGTACAGGGGGCGGCTATGGCTACACCTTC,CASSPSTGGGYGYTF
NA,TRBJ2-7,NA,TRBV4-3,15,TGCGCCAGCAGCCAAGTCTCCGGGGGTGTCGGCGAGCAGTACTTC,CASSQVSGGVGEQYF
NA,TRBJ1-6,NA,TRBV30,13,TGTGCCTGGAGCCCGGGGGGGAGATCACCCCTCCACTTT,CAWSPGGRSPLHF
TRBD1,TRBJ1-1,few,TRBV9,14,TGTGCCAGCAGCGTCGGGACAGCTAACACTGAAGCTTTCTTT,CASSVGTANTEAFF
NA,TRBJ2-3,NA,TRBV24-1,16,TGTGCCACCAGTGATAGGACCTTCGATAGCGCAGATACGCAGTATTTT,CATSDRTFDSADTQYF
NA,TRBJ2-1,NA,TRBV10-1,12,TGCGCCAGCAGTGAAGGGAGGAATGAGCAGTTCTTC,CASSEGRNEQFF
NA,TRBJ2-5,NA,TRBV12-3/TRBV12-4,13,TGTGCCAGCAGTTTACTATCCCAAGAGACCCAGTACTTC,CASSLLSQETQYF
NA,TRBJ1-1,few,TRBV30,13,TGTGCCTGGAGGGTCCCCGGTATCGCTGAAGCTTTCTTT,CAWRVPGIAEAFF
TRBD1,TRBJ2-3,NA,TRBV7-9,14,TGTGCCAGCAGCTTGGGACAGTTCACAGATACGCAGTATTTT,CASSLGQFTDTQYF
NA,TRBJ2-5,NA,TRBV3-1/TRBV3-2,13,TGTGCCAGCAGCCAACGGGGGCAAGAGACCCAGTACTTC,CASSQRGQETQYF
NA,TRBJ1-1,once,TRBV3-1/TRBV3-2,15,TGTGCCAGCAGGATTAGTACGGTTAGGAACACTGAAGCTTTCTTT,CASRISTVRNTEAFF
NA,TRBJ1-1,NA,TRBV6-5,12,TGTGCCAGCACATTTGGGGCCACTGAAGCTTTCTTT,CASTFGATEAFF
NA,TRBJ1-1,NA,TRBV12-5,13,TGTGCTAGTGGGCCGGGAGTTGACACTGAAGCTTTCTTT,CASGPGVDTEAFF
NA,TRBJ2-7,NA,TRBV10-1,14,TGCGCCAGCAGCAGGGGCTATCAAACCTACGAGCAGTACTTC,CASSRGYQTYEQYF
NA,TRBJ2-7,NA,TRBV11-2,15,TGTGCCAGCAGCTTAGCCCCAGCGGGCGCCTACGAGCAGTACTTC,CASSLAPAGAYEQYF
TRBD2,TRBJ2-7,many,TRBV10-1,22,TGCGCCAGCATTGCGTGCAACTACCCTAGGACTAGCGGGGGCGCAAAGTTACGCGAGCAGTACTTC,CASIACNYPRTSGGAKLREQYF